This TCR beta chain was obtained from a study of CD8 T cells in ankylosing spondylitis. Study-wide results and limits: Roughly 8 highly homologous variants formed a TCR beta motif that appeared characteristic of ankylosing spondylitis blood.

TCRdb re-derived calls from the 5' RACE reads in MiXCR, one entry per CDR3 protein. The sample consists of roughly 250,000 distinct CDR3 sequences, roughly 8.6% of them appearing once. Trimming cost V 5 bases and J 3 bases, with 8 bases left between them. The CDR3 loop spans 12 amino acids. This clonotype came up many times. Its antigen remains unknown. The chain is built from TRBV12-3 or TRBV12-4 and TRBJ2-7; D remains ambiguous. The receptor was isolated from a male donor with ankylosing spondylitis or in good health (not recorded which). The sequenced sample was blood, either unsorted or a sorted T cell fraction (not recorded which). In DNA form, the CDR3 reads TGTGCCAGCAGTGAACGGGTCTACGAGCAGTACTTC. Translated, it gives CASSERVYEQYF.